This TCR beta chain originates from a study of blood T cell repertoires in COVID-19. Study at large: The United States, Italy and Spain provided the acute and convalescent COVID-19 samples. From T cells, B-cell-depleted T cells, or PBMCs came the material, which was cDNA or gDNA.

The assay was immunoSEQ multiplex PCR, and TCRdb's table has in-frame clones only and misses some. Of about 280,000 clones listed, roughly 89% are singletons. Recruitment covered fewer than 25 US areas and drew participants whose ages spanned roughly 18 to 100 years. Clinical history as reported by participants underpinned cohort assignment. The sequence derives from a woman aged 60 to 75 who had recovered from COVID-19. The sequenced material came from PBMCs or T cells enriched from blood (not recorded which).

CDR3: CASTQGHLNTEAFF. The DNA for the CDR3 is TGTGCCAGCACCCAGGGACACCTGAACACTGAAGCTTTCTTT. The gene calls are TRBV28 and TRBJ1-1, with D perhaps matching TRBD1 (6 bases). The germline gives CDR1 MDHEN, CDR2 SYDVKM. V dropped 7 bases and J dropped 0 bases, with 12 bases sitting between them. The CDR3 contains 14 residues.